These 6 T cell receptor beta chains share one sample of origin, sequenced in a study of shared clonotypes between healthy human individuals. Profiling relied on immunoSEQ multiplex PCR, and the TCRdb table lists in-frame clones only, not all of them. The repertoire holds 2 million to 2.5 million clones, with less than 95% as singletons. The sequenced material came from naive CD4+ T cells from PBMCs. Subset reported: CD45RA+ positively selected. The receptors derive from a man younger than 35 in good health. Some clones in this sample may be carry-over from other donors' samples.

This clone has a single count. The chain recombines TRBV19 with TRBJ2-2; tentative D call: TRBD2 (6 bases). V lost 0 bases to trimming and J lost 3 bases, with 11 bases between them. CDR3 size: 16 residues. Per germline, CDR1 LNHDA and CDR2 SQIVND (reference sequence). The CDR3 DNA follows: TGTGCCAGTAGTATAGAGACTAGGCGGTACACCGGGGAGCTGTTTTTT. This encodes CASSIETRRYTGELFF. The full variable domain, completed using reference TRBV19 and TRBJ2-2, is DGGITQSPKYLFRKEGQNVTLSCEQNLNHDAMYWYRQDPGQGLRLIYYSQIVNDFQKGDIAEGYSVSREKKESFPLTVTSAQKNPTAFYLCASSIETRRYTGELFFGEGSRLTVL.

This clone occurred once. The chain joins TRBV6-6 to TRBJ2-1; 9 bases are shared with TRBD1. Per germline, CDR1 MNHNY and CDR2 SVGAGI (reference sequence). The CDR3 is 15 residues long. V lost 5 bases and J lost 0; bases outside the gene matches: 2. CDR3 in amino acids: CASSGTGRSYNEQFF. CDR3 DNA: TGTGCCAGCAGTGGGACAGGGCGCTCCTACAATGAGCAGTTCTTC.

CDR3 coding DNA: TGTGCCAGCAGTCCGTGGGACACGAGCTCCTACAATGAGCAGTTCTTC. Residues: CASSPWDTSSYNEQFF. V is TRBV27 and J is TRBJ2-1, with D possibly being TRBD1 (6 bases). Germline-derived CDR1 and CDR2 are MNHEY and SMNVEV (reference sequence). The CDR3 has 16 amino acids. The V end was cut by 5 bases, the J end by 0 bases, with 14 bases between.

The gene calls are TRBV28 and TRBJ2-1, with a possible D match to TRBD2 (5 bases). The germline CDR1 and CDR2 sequences are MDHEN and SYDVKM. Trimming removed 5 bases from V and 4 bases from J, with 6 bases in between. This CDR3 region has 12 residues. CDR3: CASSEGYNEQFF. Here the CDR3 DNA reads TGTGCCAGCAGTGAGGGTTACAATGAGCAGTTCTTC.

This rearrangement joins TRBV18 to TRBJ1-5; D ambiguous. The V and J ends lost 6 bases and 8 bases respectively, with 17 bases between them. Germline loops: CDR1 KGHSH, CDR2 LQKENI. CDR3 length: 14 residues. In nucleotides, the CDR3 is TGTGCCAGCTCGATAGTCGGCGGTTTTGAGCCCCAGCATTTT. Protein product: CASSIVGGFEPQHF.

Only one count was recorded for this clone. The V call is TRBV5-1, the J call TRBJ2-3; D is possibly TRBD1 (6 bases). Trimming removed 2 bases at V and 5 bases at J, with 18 bases between. The CDR3 is 16 amino acids. The germline CDR1 and CDR2 sequences are SGHRS and YFSETQ. The CDR3 DNA reads TGCGCCAGCAGCTTACCAACAGGGTTTGAGGGAGATACGCAGTATTTT. Translation: CASSLPTGFEGDTQYF.